The 11 T cell receptor beta chains below all came from one sample that was sequenced in a study of blood T cells in healthy people across ages. The second PCR ran about 6 to 11 cycles with a sample-barcoded 5' primer and J-beta primers. One entry per CDR3 protein results from TCRdb running MiXCR on the 5' RACE reads. Of roughly 560,000 distinct CDR3 sequences listed, 24% are singletons. These data were also filed under a second study, of T cells of mothers and their children.

The material sequenced was blood. Receptors were obtained from a boy younger than 18 in good health.

The V call is TRBV6-5, the J call TRBJ1-1; D remains unclear. CDR1 and CDR2 from the germline V gene are MNHEY and SVGAGI. V gave up 6 bases and J gave up 8 bases, with 16 bases separating them. The CDR3 extends over 13 amino acids. CDR3 residues: CASRRSGLLEAFF. The CDR3 DNA reads TGTGCCAGCAGACGATCGGGCCTCCTGGAAGCTTTCTTT.

The V gene is TRBV5-5, the J gene TRBJ2-5; D uncertain. Trimming pared 4 bases from V and 3 bases from J, leaving 10 bases between. The germline CDR1 and CDR2 sequences are SGHKS and YYEKEE (reference sequence). CDR3 size: 13 residues. The CDR3 protein is CASSRVFEETQYF. The DNA of the CDR3 is TGTGCCAGCAGCCGGGTCTTCGAAGAGACCCAGTACTTC.

The rearrangement links TRBV4-3 to TRBJ1-6; no firm D call. The CDR3 consists of 16 residues. Germline V lookup: CDR1 LGHNA, CDR2 YSLEER. V was trimmed by 1 base and J by 7 bases, leaving 14 bases between them. CDR3 sequence: CASSQGFIPENSPLHF. CDR3 nucleotide sequence: TGCGCCAGCAGCCAAGGTTTCATCCCGGAAAATTCACCCCTCCACTTT.

This clonotype was seen only a few times. J is TRBJ2-7 and V is TRBV12-3 or TRBV12-4; a possible D gene is TRBD2 (5 bases). The germline V and J ends were trimmed by 6 bases and 3 bases, with 15 bases remaining between them. The CDR3 has 14 residues. The CDR3 DNA reads as TGTGCCAGCAGGCCGGGCCTGGCGGGCTACGAGCAGTACTTC. This translates into CASRPGLAGYEQYF.

The chain is built from TRBV28 and TRBJ2-1; no reliable D call. Per the germline V gene, CDR1 is MDHEN and CDR2 is SYDVKM. Trimming removed 4 bases from V and 4 bases from J, with 8 bases in between. The CDR3 consists of 13 residues. The CDR3 DNA follows: TGTGCCAGCAGTTGGATGGAATACAATGAGCAGTTCTTC. It yields the protein CASSWMEYNEQFF.

The chain carries TRBV5-6 and TRBJ2-3; either TRBD1 or TRBD2 may supply D (5 bases each). Per germline, CDR1 SGHDT and CDR2 YYEEEE. The V end was cut by 4 bases, the J end by 2 bases, with 29 bases between. The CDR3 has 20 amino acids. The CDR3 loop is CASSQRWGNSKVIYTDTQYF. DNA of the CDR3: TGTGCCAGCAGCCAACGATGGGGGAACTCTAAGGTCATCTACACAGATACGCAGTATTTT.

The chain joins TRBV25-1 to TRBJ1-3; D is unclear. Trimming took 5 bases from V and 4 from J, leaving 21 bases between them. The CDR3 sequence is 17 residues long. Germline CDR1 MGHDK, CDR2 SYGVNS. CDR3 amino acids: CASSPLLGSDSGNTIYF. As DNA, the CDR3 is TGTGCCAGCAGTCCCTTGTTGGGTTCCGACTCCGGAAACACCATATATTTT.

This clonotype showed up just a few times. The chain recombines TRBV7-9 with TRBJ2-7; 11 bases agree with TRBD2. The V gene's germline CDR1 is SEHNR and CDR2 FQNEAQ (reference sequence). The ends lost 4 bases at V and 2 bases at J; junction bases unmatched: 4. The CDR3 runs to 15 residues. DNA for the CDR3: TGTGCCAGCAGCTCTTCGACTAGCGGGGCCTACGAGCAGTACTTC. It translates to CASSSSTSGAYEQYF.

This clonotype was found a few times. The chain joins TRBV6-5 to TRBJ1-3, with D perhaps TRBD1 (5 bases). Trimming took off 0 bases at V and 4 bases at J, with 10 bases between the two ends. This CDR3 region has 15 residues. Per germline, CDR1 MNHEY and CDR2 SVGAGI. The DNA of the CDR3 is TGTGCCAGCAGTTACTCCCGGGACGGCGGAAACACCATATATTTT. As protein: CASSYSRDGGNTIYF.

The sample holds a few counts of this clonotype. The chain is built from TRBV4-3 and TRBJ2-4; 10 bases line up with TRBD2. The CDR3 runs to 17 residues. J lost 3 bases, V lost 3 bases, and 8 bases had no gene match. In germline, CDR1 is LGHNA, CDR2 YSLEER. The CDR3 loop is CASSQHGLADFKNIQYF. The CDR3 coding sequence is TGCGCCAGCAGCCAGCACGGACTAGCGGACTTCAAAAACATTCAGTACTTC.

This clonotype was counted once. J is TRBJ2-5 and V is TRBV9; 9 bases match TRBD2. Germline trimming cut 3 bases from V and 5 bases from J; bases unmatched to any gene: 8. Germline CDR1 SGDLS, CDR2 YYNGEE. This CDR3 is 15 amino acids long. This CDR3 is CASSANSGSGETQYF. DNA for the CDR3: TGTGCCAGCAGCGCCAATAGCGGGAGTGGGGAGACCCAGTACTTC.